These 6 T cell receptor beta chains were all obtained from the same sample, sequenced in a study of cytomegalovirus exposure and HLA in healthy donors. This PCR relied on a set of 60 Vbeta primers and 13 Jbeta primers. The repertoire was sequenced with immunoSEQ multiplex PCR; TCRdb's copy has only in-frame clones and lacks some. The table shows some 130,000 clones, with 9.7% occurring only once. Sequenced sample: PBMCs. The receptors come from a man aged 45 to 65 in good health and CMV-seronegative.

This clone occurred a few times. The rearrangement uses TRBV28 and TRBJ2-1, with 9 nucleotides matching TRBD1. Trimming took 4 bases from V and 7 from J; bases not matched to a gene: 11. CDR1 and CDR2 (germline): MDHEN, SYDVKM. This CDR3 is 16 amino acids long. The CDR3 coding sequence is TGTGCCAGCAGTTCCCCGACAGGGGGGGTTTGGAATGAGCAGTTCTTC. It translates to CASSSPTGGVWNEQFF.

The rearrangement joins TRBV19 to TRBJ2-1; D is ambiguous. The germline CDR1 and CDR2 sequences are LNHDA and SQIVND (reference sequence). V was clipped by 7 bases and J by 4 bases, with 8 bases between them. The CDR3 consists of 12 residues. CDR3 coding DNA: TGTGCCAGTAACAGCCGATACAATGAGCAGTTCTTC. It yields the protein CASNSRYNEQFF.

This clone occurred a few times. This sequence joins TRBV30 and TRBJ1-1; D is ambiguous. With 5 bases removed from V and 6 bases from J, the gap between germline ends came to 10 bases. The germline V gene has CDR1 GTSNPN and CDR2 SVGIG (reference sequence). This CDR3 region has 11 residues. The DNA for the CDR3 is TGTGCCTGGTCCGCTAGACCTGAAGCTTTCTTT. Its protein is CAWSARPEAFF.

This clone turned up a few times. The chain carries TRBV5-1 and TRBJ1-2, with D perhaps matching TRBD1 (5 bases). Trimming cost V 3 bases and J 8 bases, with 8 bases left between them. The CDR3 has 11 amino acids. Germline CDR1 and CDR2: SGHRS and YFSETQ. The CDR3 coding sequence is TGCGCCAGCAGCTCGGGGGGGGGCTACACCTTC. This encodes CASSSGGGYTF.

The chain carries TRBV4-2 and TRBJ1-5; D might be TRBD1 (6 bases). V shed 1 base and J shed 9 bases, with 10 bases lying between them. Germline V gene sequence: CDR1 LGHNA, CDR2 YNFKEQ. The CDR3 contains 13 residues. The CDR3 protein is CASSQAGGPPQHF. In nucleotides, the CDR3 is TGTGCCAGCAGCCAAGCGGGGGGCCCGCCCCAGCATTTT.

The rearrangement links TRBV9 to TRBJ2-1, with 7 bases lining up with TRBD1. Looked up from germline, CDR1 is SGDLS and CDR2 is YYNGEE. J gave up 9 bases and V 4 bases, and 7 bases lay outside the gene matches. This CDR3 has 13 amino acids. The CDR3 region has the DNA TGTGCCAGCAGCACGACAGGGTCGTCTGAGCAGTTCTTC. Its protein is CASSTTGSSEQFF.